This entry features one T cell receptor beta chain sequence. The antigen is unknown. One entry per CDR3 protein results from TCRdb running MiXCR on the RT-PCR reads. The top ten hold around 13% of the sample, which has about 520,000 distinct CDR3 sequences, 6.5% to 8% seen once. This sample is part of a study of response to subunit inactivated influenza vaccine. Study results and caveats: Every seasonal influenza vaccination brings in few new T cells, the authors suggested.

V shed 8 bases and J 10 bases; nucleotides not matched to a gene: 18. The CDR3 is 16 residues long. Germline V gene sequence: CDR1 MDHEN, CDR2 SYDVKM. The chain combines TRBV28 with TRBJ2-3, with TRBD2 matching 10 bases. This sample comprised PBMCs from blood, obtained 23 to 25 months after vaccination. This TCR derives from a man between 50 and 69 years old who received an inactivated influenza vaccine. The CDR3 DNA follows: TGTGCCAGCGCCGGTAGCGGGAGGACCTCACAGATGGCGCAGTATTTT. It encodes CASAGSGRTSQMAQYF.